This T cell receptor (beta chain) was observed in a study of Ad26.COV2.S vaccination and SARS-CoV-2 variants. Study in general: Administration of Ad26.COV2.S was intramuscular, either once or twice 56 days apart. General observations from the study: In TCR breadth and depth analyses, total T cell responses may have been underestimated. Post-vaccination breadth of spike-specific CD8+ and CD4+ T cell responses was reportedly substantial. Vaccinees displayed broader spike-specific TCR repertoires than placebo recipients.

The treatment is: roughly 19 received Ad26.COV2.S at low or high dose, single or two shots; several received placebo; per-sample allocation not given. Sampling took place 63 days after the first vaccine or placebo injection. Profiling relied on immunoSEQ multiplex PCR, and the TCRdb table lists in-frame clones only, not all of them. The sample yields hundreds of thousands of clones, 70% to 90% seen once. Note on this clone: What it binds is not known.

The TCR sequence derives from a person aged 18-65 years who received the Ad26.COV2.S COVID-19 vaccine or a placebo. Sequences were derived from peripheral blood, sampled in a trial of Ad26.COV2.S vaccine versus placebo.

The chain's CDR3 is CASSFGQVHTGELFF. CDR3 DNA sequence: TGTGCCAGCTCATTCGGACAGGTGCACACCGGGGAGCTGTTTTTT. The chain has TRBV18 and TRBJ2-2; 7 bases match TRBD1. The germline V gene has CDR1 KGHSH and CDR2 LQKENI. The trim removed 5 bases at V and 3 bases at J, leaving 6 bases unmatched. The CDR3 covers 15 residues.